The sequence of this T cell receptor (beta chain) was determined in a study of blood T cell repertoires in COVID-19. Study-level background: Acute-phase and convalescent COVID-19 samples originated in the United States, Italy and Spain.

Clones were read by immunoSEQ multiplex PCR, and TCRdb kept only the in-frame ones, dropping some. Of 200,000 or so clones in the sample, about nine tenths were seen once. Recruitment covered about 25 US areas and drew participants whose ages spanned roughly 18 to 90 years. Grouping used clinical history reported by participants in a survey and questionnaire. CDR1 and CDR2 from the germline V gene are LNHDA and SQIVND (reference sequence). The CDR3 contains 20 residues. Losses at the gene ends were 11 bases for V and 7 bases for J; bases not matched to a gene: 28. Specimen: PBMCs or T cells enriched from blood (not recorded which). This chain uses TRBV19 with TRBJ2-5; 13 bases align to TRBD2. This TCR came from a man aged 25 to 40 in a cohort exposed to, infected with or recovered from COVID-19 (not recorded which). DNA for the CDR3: TGTGCCCCCCTCATACAGGTACTAGCGGGAGGGAGGTTAGGTCCGCCGACCCAGTACTTC. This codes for CAPLIQVLAGGRLGPPTQYF.